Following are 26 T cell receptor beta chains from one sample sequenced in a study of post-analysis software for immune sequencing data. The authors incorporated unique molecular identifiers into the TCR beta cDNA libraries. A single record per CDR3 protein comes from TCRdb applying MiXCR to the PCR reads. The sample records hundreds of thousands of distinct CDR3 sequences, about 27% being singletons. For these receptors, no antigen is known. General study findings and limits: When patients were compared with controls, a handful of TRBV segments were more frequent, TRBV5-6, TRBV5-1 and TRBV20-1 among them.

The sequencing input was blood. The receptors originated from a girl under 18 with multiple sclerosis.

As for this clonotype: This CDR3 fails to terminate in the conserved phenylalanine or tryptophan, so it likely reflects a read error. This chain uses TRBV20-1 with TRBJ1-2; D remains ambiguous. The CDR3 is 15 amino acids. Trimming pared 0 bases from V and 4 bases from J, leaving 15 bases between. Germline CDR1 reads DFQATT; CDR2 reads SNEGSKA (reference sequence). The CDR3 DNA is TGCAGTGCTAGAGATCCCGGGGTTTTCGCCTATGGCTACACCTGC. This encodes CSARDPGVFAYGYTC.

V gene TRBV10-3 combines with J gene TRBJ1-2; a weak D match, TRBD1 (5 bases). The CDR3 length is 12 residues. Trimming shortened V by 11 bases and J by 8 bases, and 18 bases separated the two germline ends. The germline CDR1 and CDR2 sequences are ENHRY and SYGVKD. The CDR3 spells CASHDSPRGYTF. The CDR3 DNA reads TGTGCCTCACACGACAGCCCAAGAGGCTACACCTTC.

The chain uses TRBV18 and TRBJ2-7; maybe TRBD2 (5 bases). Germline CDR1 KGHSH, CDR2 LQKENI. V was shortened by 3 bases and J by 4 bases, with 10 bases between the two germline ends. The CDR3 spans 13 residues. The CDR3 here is CASSPSTIYEQYF. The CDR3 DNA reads TGTGCCAGCTCACCTTCGACTATTTACGAGCAGTACTTC.

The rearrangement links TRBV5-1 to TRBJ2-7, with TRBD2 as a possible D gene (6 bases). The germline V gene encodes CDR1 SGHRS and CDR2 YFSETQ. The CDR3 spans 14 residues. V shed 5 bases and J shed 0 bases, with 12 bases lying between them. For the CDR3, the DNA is TGCGCCAGCAGGGCGGACGGGGGCTCCTACGAGCAGTACTTC. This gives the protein CASRADGGSYEQYF.

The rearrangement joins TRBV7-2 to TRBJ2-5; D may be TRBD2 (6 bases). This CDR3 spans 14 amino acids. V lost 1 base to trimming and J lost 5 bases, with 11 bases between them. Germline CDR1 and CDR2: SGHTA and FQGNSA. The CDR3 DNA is TGTGCCAGCAGCTTAGTCGGGGGTTACGAGACCCAGTACTTC. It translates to CASSLVGGYETQYF.

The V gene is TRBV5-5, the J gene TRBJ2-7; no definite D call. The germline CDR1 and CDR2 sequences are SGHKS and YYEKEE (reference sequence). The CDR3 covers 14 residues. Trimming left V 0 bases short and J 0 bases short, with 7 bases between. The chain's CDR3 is CASSLVVSSYEQYF. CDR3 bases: TGTGCCAGCAGCTTGGTGGTGAGCTCCTACGAGCAGTACTTC. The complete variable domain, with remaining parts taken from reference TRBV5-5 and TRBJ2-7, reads DAGVTQSPTHLIKTRGQQVTLRCSPISGHKSVSWYQQVLGQGPQFIFQYYEKEERGRGNFPDRFSARQFPNYSSELNVNALLLGDSALYLCASSLVVSSYEQYFGPGTRLTVT.

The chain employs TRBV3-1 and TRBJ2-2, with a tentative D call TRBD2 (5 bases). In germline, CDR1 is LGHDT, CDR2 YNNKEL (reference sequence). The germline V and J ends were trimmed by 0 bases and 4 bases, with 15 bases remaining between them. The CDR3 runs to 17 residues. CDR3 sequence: CASSQDRTWERTGELFF. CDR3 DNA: TGTGCCAGCAGCCAAGATCGAACGTGGGAGCGCACCGGGGAGCTGTTTTTT.

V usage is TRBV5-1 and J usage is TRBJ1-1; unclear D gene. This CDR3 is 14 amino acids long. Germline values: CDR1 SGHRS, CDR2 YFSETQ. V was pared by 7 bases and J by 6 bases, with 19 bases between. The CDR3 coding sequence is TGCGCCAGCCGAGGAGGCCACACCCACGCTGAAGCTTTCTTT. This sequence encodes CASRGGHTHAEAFF.

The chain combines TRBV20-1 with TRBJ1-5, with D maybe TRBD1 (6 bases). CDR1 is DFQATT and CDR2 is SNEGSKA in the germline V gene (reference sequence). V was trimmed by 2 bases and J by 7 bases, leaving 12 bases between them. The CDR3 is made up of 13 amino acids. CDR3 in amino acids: CSARTGSNQPQHF. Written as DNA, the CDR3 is TGCAGTGCTAGAACAGGGTCTAACCAGCCCCAGCATTTT.

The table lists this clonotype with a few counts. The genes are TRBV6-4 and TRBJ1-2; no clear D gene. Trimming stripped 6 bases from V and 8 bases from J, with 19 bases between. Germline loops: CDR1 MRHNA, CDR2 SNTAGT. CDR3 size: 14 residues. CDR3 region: CASSPIGLKGGYTF. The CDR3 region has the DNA TGTGCCAGCAGCCCCATAGGGCTAAAGGGAGGCTACACCTTC.

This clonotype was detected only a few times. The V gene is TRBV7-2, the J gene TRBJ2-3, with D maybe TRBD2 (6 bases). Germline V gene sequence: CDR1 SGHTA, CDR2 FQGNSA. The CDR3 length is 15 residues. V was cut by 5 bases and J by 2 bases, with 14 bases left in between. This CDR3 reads CASSTRLVVTDTQYF. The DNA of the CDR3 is TGTGCCAGCAGCACACGACTAGTGGTCACAGATACGCAGTATTTT.

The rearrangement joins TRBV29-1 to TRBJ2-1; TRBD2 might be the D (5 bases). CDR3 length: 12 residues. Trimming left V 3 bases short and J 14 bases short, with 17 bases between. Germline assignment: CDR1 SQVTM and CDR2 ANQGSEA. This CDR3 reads CSVDLVGAHKFF. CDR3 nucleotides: TGCAGCGTTGATCTAGTGGGAGCGCATAAGTTCTTC.

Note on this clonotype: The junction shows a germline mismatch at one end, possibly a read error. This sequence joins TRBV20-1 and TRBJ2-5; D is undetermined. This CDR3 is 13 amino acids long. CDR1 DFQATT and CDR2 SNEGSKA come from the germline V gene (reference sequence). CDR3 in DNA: TGCAGTGCTAGAGATGACCGACAAGGGACCCAGTACTTC. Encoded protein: CSARDDRQGTQYF.

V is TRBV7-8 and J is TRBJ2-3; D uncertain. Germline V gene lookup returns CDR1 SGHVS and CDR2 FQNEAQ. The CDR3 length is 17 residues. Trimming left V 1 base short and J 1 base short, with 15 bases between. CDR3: CASSLGRGTVRTDTQYF. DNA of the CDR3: TGTGCCAGCAGCTTAGGGCGAGGAACAGTACGCACAGATACGCAGTATTTT.

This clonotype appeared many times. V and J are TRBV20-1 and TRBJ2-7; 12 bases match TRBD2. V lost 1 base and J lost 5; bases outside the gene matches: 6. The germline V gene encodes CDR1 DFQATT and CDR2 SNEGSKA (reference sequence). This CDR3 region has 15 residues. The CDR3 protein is CSARGASGRADEQYF. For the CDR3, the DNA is TGCAGTGCTAGAGGGGCTAGCGGGAGGGCAGACGAGCAGTACTTC.

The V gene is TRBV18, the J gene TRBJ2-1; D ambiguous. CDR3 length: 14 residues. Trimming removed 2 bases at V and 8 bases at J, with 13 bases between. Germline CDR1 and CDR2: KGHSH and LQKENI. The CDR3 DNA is TGTGCCAGCTCACCATCAGGAGTACATCATGAGCAGTTCTTC. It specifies CASSPSGVHHEQFF.

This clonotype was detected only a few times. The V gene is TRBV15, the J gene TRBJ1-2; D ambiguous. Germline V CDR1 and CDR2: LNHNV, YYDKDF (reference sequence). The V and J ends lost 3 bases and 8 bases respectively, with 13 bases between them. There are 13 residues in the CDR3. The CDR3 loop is CATSRGGGGGYTF. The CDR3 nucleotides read TGTGCCACCAGCAGGGGCGGCGGAGGAGGCTACACCTTC.

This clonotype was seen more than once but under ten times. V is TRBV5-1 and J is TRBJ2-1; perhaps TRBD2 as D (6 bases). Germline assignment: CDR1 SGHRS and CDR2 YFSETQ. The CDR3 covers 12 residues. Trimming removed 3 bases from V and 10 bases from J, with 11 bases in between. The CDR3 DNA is TGCGCCAGCAGCTCCCAACGGGGGGAGCAGTTCTTC. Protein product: CASSSQRGEQFF. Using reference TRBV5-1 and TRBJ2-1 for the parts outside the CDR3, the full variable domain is KAGVTQTPRYLIKTRGQQVTLSCSPISGHRSVSWYQQTPGQGLQFLFEYFSETQRNKGNFPGRFSGRQFSNSRSEMNVSTLELGDSALYLCASSSQRGEQFFGPGTRLTVL.

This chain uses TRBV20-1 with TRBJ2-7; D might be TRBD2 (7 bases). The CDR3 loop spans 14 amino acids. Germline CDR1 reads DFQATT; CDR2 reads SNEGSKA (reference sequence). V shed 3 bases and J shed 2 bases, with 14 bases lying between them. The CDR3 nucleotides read TGCAGTGCTAGTGGGGGGGCTCTCACCTACGAGCAGTACTTC. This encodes CSASGGALTYEQYF.

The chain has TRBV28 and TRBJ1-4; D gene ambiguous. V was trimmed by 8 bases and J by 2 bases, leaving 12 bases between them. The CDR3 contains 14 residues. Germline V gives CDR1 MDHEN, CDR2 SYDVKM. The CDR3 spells CASCDTPTNEKLFF. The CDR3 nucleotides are TGTGCCAGCTGTGACACACCTACTAATGAAAAACTGTTTTTT.

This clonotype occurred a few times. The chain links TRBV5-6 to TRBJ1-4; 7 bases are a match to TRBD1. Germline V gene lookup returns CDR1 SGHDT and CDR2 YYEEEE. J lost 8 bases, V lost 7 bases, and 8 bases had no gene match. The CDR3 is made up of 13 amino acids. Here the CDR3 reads CASFKGAEEKLFF. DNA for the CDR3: TGTGCCAGCTTTAAGGGGGCGGAAGAAAAACTGTTTTTT.

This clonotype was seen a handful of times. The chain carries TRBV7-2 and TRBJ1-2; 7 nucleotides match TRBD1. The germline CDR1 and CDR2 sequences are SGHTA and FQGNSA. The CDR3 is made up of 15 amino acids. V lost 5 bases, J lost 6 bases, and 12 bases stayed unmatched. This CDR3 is CASSPQTGRVDGYTF. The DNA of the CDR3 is TGTGCCAGCAGCCCCCAGACAGGGAGGGTAGATGGCTACACCTTC.

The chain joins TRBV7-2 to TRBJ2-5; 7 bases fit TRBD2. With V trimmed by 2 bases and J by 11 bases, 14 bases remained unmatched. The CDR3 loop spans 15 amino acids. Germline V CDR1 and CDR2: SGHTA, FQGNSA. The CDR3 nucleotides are TGTGCCAGCAGCTTAAGCGCGGGAGTCTCGGGAGAGCAGTACTTC. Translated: CASSLSAGVSGEQYF. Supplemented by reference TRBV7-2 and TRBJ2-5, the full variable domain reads GAGVSQSPSNKVTEKGKDVELRCDPISGHTALYWYRQSLGQGLEFLIYFQGNSAPDKSGLPSDRFSAERTGGSVSTLTIQRTQQEDSAVYLCASSLSAGVSGEQYFGPGTRLLVL.

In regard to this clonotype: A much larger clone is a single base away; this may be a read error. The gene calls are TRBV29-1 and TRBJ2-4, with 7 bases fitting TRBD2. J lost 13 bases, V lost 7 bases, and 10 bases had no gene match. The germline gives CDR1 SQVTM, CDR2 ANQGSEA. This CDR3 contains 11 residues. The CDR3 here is CSGGGVSGQYF. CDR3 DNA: TGCAGCGGGGGAGGGGTCTCCGGGCAGTACTTC.

CDR3 DNA sequence: TGCAGCGGTCTACAGGGGGTCGGCGCTGAAGCTTTCTTT. Translated: CSGLQGVGAEAFF. The V call is TRBV29-1, the J call TRBJ1-1, with 8 positions matching TRBD1. The V gene's germline CDR1 is SQVTM and CDR2 ANQGSEA. V lost 7 bases and J lost 6; bases outside the gene matches: 10. This CDR3 region has 13 residues.

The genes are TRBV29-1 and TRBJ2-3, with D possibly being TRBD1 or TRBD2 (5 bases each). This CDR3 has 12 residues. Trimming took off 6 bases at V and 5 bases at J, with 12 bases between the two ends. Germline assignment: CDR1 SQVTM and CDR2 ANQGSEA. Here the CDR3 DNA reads TGCAGCGTCCACCGGGACCGAGATACGCAGTATTTT. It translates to CSVHRDRDTQYF.